This T cell receptor beta chain was obtained from a study of blood T cell repertoires in COVID-19. The overall study: Researchers got acute and convalescent COVID-19 samples from the United States, Italy and Spain. PBMCs, B-cell-depleted T cells, or T cells provided the cDNA or gDNA that made up the material.

Recovery among Cohort 3 donors was established by two negative PCRs, clearance, or symptom resolution. The repertoire was sequenced with immunoSEQ multiplex PCR; TCRdb's copy has only in-frame clones and lacks some. The sample includes roughly 150,000 clones, around 80% seen only once; the top ten take 3% to 3.5%. Germline CDR1 is SGHTA and CDR2 is FQGNSA. The CDR3 loop spans 11 amino acids. Trimming pared 6 bases from V and 8 bases from J, leaving 10 bases between. The chain is built from TRBV7-2 and TRBJ1-2, with a weak D call TRBD1 (5 bases). The specimen sequenced was PBMCs or T cells enriched from blood (not recorded which). The source of this sequence is a woman aged 60-75 years who had recovered from COVID-19. The CDR3 here is CASSPRTGYTF. The CDR3 DNA sequence: TGTGCCAGCAGTCCTCGGACAGGCTACACCTTC.